The clone carrying this TCR beta chain was seen a handful of times. What it recognizes is unknown. With 60 Vbeta and 13 Jbeta primers, the PCR was carried out. Libraries were prepared by immunoSEQ multiplex PCR; TCRdb keeps only in-frame clonotypes and omits some of them. Seen here are more than 95,000 clones, about 15% observed once, and the top ten hold roughly 2.7%. These data are taken from a study of cytomegalovirus exposure and HLA in healthy donors. The CDR3 extends over 12 amino acids. Trimming removed 8 bases from V and 0 bases from J, with 8 bases in between. Germline-derived CDR1 and CDR2 are LNHDA and SQIVND (reference sequence). Regarding the study as a whole: It was shown in a later analysis that HLA-associated TCR beta chains were more clonally expanded than other, equally common chains. Reportedly, diagnosis of cytomegalovirus status by the classifier showed high specificity and sensitivity. Reportedly, fewer N-insertions than the approximately 650-donor mean appeared in an Asian-associated ancestry cluster in a later analysis. Later on, analysis showed that most CMV-associated TCR beta chains appeared to be HLA-restricted.

This clonotype originated in a female donor in good health and CMV-seropositive. The chain links TRBV19 to TRBJ2-7; D gene unclear. The material sequenced was PBMCs. CDR3 residues: CASRSSSYEQYF. CDR3 DNA: TGTGCCAGTCGGAGCAGCTCCTACGAGCAGTACTTC. Variable domain in full (rest from reference TRBV19 and TRBJ2-7): DGGITQSPKYLFRKEGQNVTLSCEQNLNHDAMYWYRQDPGQGLRLIYYSQIVNDFQKGDIAEGYSVSREKKESFPLTVTSAQKNPTAFYLCASRSSSYEQYFGPGTRLTVT.